This T cell receptor (beta chain) was identified in a study of shared clonotypes between healthy human individuals. Of note for this clone: No antigen is known for it.

Study results and limitations: Large sequencing depth failed to make sorted-subset sequencing complete, rarefaction showed.

The J segment lost 4 bases and the V segment lost 5 bases, leaving 12 bases of the junction unmatched. The CDR3 has 16 residues. Germline CDR1 is SGHNT and CDR2 is YYREEE (reference sequence). Execution of the assay was at deep level. Several immunoSEQ plates received, in even portions, the genomic DNA of each subset. Only in-frame clones appear in the TCRdb table, and some are missing; sequencing was by immunoSEQ multiplex PCR. The sample lists about 710,000 clones; just under 75% were seen once. The sample comprised memory CD4+ T cells sorted from blood. The subset here: CD45RA-negative fraction. The rearrangement joins TRBV5-4 to TRBJ2-3, with 8 bases fitting TRBD2. The origin of this receptor is a young woman in good health. The CDR3 sequence is CASSTSVAGPADTQYF. In DNA form, the CDR3 reads TGTGCCAGCAGTACCTCGGTAGCGGGGCCGGCAGATACGCAGTATTTT.